Listed below are T cell receptor beta chains from one sample, sequenced in a study of T cell responses to AZD1222 COVID-19 vaccine. Clones were sequenced by immunoSEQ multiplex PCR, and TCRdb holds only the in-frame ones, with some missing. The repertoire holds approximately 150,000 clones, 91% seen once, with over 1.1% in the top ten. Sequencing used peripheral blood, obtained on day 0 of AZD1222 vaccination. Receptor source: an adult in good health. Both conserved end residues are part of each CDR3. D genes are given only for firm matches. Clone size, where shown, is once, few, many, or a class for clones that have expanded.

>TRBJ1-1|TRBV10-3|-|few
TGTGCCATCAGTGCACCCCCAGGGCAGGCTGAAGCTTTCTTT
CAISAPPGQAEAFF
>TRBJ2-2|TRBV7-2|TRBD1|once
TGTGCCAGCAGCTTTATTGGGACAGGGGCCACCGGGGAGCTGTTTTTT
CASSFIGTGATGELFF
>TRBJ2-2|TRBV7-2|TRBD2|-
TGTGCCAGCAGCTTAGGGGGAGGGTTTGTTGCCGGGGAGCTGTTTTTT
CASSLGGGFVAGELFF
>TRBJ2-7|TRBV30|TRBD1|-
TGTGCCTGGGCCGGGACAGGGATTCCCGAGCAGTACTTC
CAWAGTGIPEQYF
>TRBJ2-3|TRBV7-9|TRBD2|-
TGTGCCAGCAGCCAGATAGCGGGGAGGTACACAGATACGCAGTATTTT
CASSQIAGRYTDTQYF
>TRBJ2-5|TRBV10-3|-|-
TGTGCCATCAGTGGAGGGAGGCAAGAGACCCAGTACTTC
CAISGGRQETQYF
>TRBJ1-6|TRBV19|-|-
TGTGCCAGTAGTATAGGGGAGGGAGATCGCTCACCCCTCCACTTT
CASSIGEGDRSPLHF
>TRBJ1-6|TRBV28|-|-
TGTGCCAGCACCGCAGTACCCTATAATTCACCCCTCCACTTT
CASTAVPYNSPLHF
>TRBJ2-2|TRBV11-2|-|-
TGTGCCAGCAGCTTCTATACCGGGGAGCTGTTTTTT
CASSFYTGELFF
>TRBJ2-5|TRBV7-8|TRBD2|-
TGTGCCAGCAGCTTAGGACCCGGGCGACTAGCGGTACAAGAGACCCAGTACTTC
CASSLGPGRLAVQETQYF
>TRBJ1-2|TRBV7-2|-|-
TGTGCCAGCAGCTTACGGGGGCGCCATGGCTACACCTTC
CASSLRGRHGYTF
>TRBJ1-3|TRBV6-4|-|-
TGTGCCAGCAGTGACTCAGGGTGGGAAGGGGACCCCTCTGGAAACACCATATATTTT
CASSDSGWEGDPSGNTIYF
>TRBJ1-5|TRBV5-8|-|-
TGTGCCAGCAGCTTAAGGGGTCAGCCCCAGCATTTT
CASSLRGQPQHF
>TRBJ2-5|TRBV3-1/TRBV3-2|-|-
TGTGCCAGCAGCCAAGTTGACGGGGAGACCCAGTACTTC
CASSQVDGETQYF
>TRBJ2-2|TRBV30|-|-
TGTGCCTGGAGTTGGGAGGATTCCGGGGAGCTGTTTTTT
CAWSWEDSGELFF
>TRBJ1-5|TRBV16|-|-
TGTGCCAGCAGCCTCCGGGACACAAATCAGCCCCAGCATTTT
CASSLRDTNQPQHF
>TRBJ1-6|TRBV28|-|-
TGTGCCAGCAGTTTGTCAGGGAAGGGTTCACCCCTCCACTTT
CASSLSGKGSPLHF
>TRBJ2-7|TRBV19|TRBD2|-
TGTGCCAGTAGTATAACAGCGGGGGCCATCTACGAGCAGTACTTC
CASSITAGAIYEQYF
>TRBJ1-3|TRBV4-3|-|-
TGCGCCAGCAGCCAATCCCGGGCAGTCTCTGGAAACACCATATATTTT
CASSQSRAVSGNTIYF
>TRBJ2-3|TRBV3-1/TRBV3-2|TRBD2|-
TGTGCCAGCAGCCAAGAGCTGAAGGGTAAGGGGACTACCTCTAGCACAGATACGCAGTATTTT
CASSQELKGKGTTSSTDTQYF
>TRBJ2-7|TRBV11-2|-|-
TGTGCCAGCAGCACCCCAGGGTCTATCTACGAGCAGTACTTC
CASSTPGSIYEQYF
>TRBJ1-6|TRBV9|-|-
TGTGCCAGCAGCATTGACAACTCACCCCTCCACTTT
CASSIDNSPLHF
>TRBJ1-1|TRBV7-2|-|-
TGTGCCAGCAGCTTAGGAGGGCTCCTTGAAGCTTTCTTT
CASSLGGLLEAFF
>TRBJ1-3|TRBV11-2|TRBD1|once
TGTGCCAGCAGGTTTTGGGGTCAGGGGGCCGGTGGAAACACCATATATTTT
CASRFWGQGAGGNTIYF
>TRBJ1-2|TRBV28|-|-
TGTGCCAGCAGTCTGCCCAGGGAGTGGGTCTATGGCTACACCTTC
CASSLPREWVYGYTF
>TRBJ2-7|TRBV7-2|TRBD2|-
TGTGCCAGCAGCATGGGACTAGCGGGGGAAACCTACGAGCAGTACTTC
CASSMGLAGETYEQYF
>TRBJ1-4|TRBV9|-|few
TGTGCCAGCAGCGTAGAATCGGGGAGAGGGGCAAAACTGTTTTTT
CASSVESGRGAKLFF
>TRBJ1-3|TRBV2|TRBD1|-
TGTGCCAGCAACCTGGACAGGAGTGTTTCAAACACCATATATTTT
CASNLDRSVSNTIYF
>TRBJ2-4|TRBV18|-|-
TGTGCCAGCTCACCAGAGGACAGCTGGGACATTCAGTACTTC
CASSPEDSWDIQYF
>TRBJ1-1|TRBV7-9|-|-
TGTGCCAGCAGCTTTGGTAACACTGAAGCTTTCTTT
CASSFGNTEAFF
>TRBJ2-5|TRBV3-1/TRBV3-2|-|-
TGTGCCAGCAGCCAAGATTCCCAGAGGCAAGAGACCCAGTACTTC
CASSQDSQRQETQYF
>TRBJ1-5|TRBV19|TRBD1|-
TGTGCCAGTAGTATAGTTCAGGGACAGTACAATCAGCCCCAGCATTTT
CASSIVQGQYNQPQHF
>TRBJ2-5|TRBV5-1|-|-
TGCGCCAGCAGCACACAAGAGACCCAGTACTTC
CASSTQETQYF
>TRBJ2-7|TRBV18|-|-
TGTGCCAGCTCACCACCTGGTGGGTCACCCTACGAGCAGTACTTC
CASSPPGGSPYEQYF
>TRBJ1-1|TRBV29-1|TRBD1|-
TGCAGCGTTGGGGGGACAGGGAGAGCTGAAGCTTTCTTT
CSVGGTGRAEAFF